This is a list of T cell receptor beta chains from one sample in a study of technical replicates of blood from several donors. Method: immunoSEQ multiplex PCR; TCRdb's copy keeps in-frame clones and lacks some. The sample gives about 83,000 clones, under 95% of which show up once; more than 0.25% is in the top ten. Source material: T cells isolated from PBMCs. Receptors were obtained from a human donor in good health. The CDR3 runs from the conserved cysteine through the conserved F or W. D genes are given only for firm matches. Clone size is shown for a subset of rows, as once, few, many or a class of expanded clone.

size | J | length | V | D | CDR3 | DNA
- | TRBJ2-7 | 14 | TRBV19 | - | CASSPLGRSYEQYF | TGTGCCAGTAGTCCTCTGGGCCGTTCCTACGAGCAGTACTTC
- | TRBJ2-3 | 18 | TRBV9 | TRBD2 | CASSDTSGGVFFTDTQYF | TGTGCCAGCAGCGACACTAGCGGGGGGGTCTTTTTCACAGATACGCAGTATTTT
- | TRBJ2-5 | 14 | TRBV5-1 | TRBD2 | CASATSGTSETQYF | TGCGCCAGTGCAACTAGCGGGACGTCAGAGACCCAGTACTTC
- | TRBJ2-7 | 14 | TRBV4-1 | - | CASSQERRTDEQYF | TGCGCCAGCAGCCAAGAACGGAGGACGGACGAGCAGTACTTC
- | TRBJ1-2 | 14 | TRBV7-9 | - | CASSQRGGNYGYTF | TGTGCCAGCAGCCAAAGGGGGGGGAACTATGGCTACACCTTC
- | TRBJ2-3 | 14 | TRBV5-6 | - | CASSFRAGGDTQYF | TGTGCCAGCAGCTTCCGGGCCGGGGGAGATACGCAGTATTTT
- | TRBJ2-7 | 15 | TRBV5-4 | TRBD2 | CASSRLAGGHVEQYF | TGTGCCAGCAGCCGACTAGCGGGAGGGCATGTCGAGCAGTACTTC
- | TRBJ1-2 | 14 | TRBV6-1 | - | CASSERRGNYGYTF | TGTGCCAGCAGTGAACGGCGGGGTAACTATGGCTACACCTTC
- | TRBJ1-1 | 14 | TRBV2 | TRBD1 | CASSEGRGRTEAFF | TGTGCCAGCAGTGAGGGTAGGGGGCGGACTGAAGCTTTCTTT
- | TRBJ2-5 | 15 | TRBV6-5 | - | CASSYAGNPQETQYF | TGTGCCAGCAGTTATGCGGGCAACCCCCAAGAGACCCAGTACTTC
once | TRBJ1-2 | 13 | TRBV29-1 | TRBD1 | CSVWLQGAYGYTF | TGCAGCGTTTGGTTACAGGGGGCATATGGCTACACCTTC
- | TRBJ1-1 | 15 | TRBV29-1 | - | CSVEDGSYGNIEAFF | TGCAGCGTTGAAGATGGATCATACGGGAATATTGAAGCTTTCTTT
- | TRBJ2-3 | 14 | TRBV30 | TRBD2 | CAWELAGGTDTQYF | TGTGCCTGGGAACTAGCGGGGGGCACAGATACGCAGTATTTT
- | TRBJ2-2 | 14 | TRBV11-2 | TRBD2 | CASRAGGPSGELFF | TGTGCCAGCAGAGCGGGAGGGCCCAGCGGGGAGCTGTTTTTT
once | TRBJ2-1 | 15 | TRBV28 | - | CASSDYREGVGEQFF | TGTGCCAGCAGTGACTACAGGGAGGGGGTCGGTGAGCAGTTCTTC
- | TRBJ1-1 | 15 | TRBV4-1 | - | CASSQPTERDTEAFF | TGCGCCAGCAGCCAACCGACGGAGAGGGACACTGAAGCTTTCTTT
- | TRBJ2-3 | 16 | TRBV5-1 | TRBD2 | CASSLPAGAGTDTQYF | TGCGCCAGCAGCTTGCCAGCGGGAGCCGGCACAGATACGCAGTATTTT
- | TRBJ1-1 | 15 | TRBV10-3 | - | CAIRAGVVLNTEAFF | TGTGCCATCAGAGCAGGGGTAGTGTTGAACACTGAAGCTTTCTTT
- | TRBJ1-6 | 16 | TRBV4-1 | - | CASSHLLRQQNSPLHF | TGCGCCAGCAGCCACCTATTGCGGCAGCAGAATTCACCCCTCCACTTT
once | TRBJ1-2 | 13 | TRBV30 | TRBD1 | CAWTTLTGSGYTF | TGTGCCTGGACAACCCTGACAGGGTCCGGCTACACCTTC
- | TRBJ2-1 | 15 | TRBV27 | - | CASSPRRGAPPEQFF | TGTGCCAGCAGTCCTCGCCGGGGGGCGCCCCCTGAGCAGTTCTTC
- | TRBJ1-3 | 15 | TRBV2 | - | CASSEFRSSGNTIYF | TGTGCCAGCAGTGAATTCCGCAGCTCTGGAAACACCATATATTTT
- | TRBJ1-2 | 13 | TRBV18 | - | CASSPRTDYGYTF | TGTGCCAGCTCACCTCGCACAGACTATGGCTACACCTTC
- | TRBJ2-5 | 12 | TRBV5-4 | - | CASSQLTETQYF | TGTGCCAGCAGCCAACTTACAGAGACCCAGTACTTC
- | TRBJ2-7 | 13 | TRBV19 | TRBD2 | CASSRGLVSEQYF | TGTGCCAGTAGTAGGGGACTAGTTTCCGAGCAGTACTTC
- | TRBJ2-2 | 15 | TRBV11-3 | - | CASSLGFGGTGELFF | TGTGCCAGCAGCTTAGGTTTCGGGGGCACCGGGGAGCTGTTTTTT
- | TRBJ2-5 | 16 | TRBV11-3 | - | CASSFPSRGARETQYF | TGTGCCAGCAGCTTCCCCTCCCGGGGGGCGCGGGAGACCCAGTACTTC
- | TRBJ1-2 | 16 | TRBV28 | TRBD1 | CASSQTGTDSIYGYTF | TGTGCCAGCAGTCAAACCGGGACAGACTCAATCTATGGCTACACCTTC
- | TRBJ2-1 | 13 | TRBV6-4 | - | CASSAYSYNEQFF | TGTGCCAGCAGTGCATACAGCTACAATGAGCAGTTCTTC
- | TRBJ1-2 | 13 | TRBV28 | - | CASSLTGVYGYTF | TGTGCCAGCAGTTTAACGGGGGTCTATGGCTACACCTTC
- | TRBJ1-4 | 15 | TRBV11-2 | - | CASSRAGPGGEKLFF | TGTGCCAGCAGCCGAGCGGGTCCCGGGGGTGAAAAACTGTTTTTT
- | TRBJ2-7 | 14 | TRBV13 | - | CASSTRTATYEQYF | TGTGCCAGCAGCACCAGGACAGCCACCTACGAGCAGTACTTC